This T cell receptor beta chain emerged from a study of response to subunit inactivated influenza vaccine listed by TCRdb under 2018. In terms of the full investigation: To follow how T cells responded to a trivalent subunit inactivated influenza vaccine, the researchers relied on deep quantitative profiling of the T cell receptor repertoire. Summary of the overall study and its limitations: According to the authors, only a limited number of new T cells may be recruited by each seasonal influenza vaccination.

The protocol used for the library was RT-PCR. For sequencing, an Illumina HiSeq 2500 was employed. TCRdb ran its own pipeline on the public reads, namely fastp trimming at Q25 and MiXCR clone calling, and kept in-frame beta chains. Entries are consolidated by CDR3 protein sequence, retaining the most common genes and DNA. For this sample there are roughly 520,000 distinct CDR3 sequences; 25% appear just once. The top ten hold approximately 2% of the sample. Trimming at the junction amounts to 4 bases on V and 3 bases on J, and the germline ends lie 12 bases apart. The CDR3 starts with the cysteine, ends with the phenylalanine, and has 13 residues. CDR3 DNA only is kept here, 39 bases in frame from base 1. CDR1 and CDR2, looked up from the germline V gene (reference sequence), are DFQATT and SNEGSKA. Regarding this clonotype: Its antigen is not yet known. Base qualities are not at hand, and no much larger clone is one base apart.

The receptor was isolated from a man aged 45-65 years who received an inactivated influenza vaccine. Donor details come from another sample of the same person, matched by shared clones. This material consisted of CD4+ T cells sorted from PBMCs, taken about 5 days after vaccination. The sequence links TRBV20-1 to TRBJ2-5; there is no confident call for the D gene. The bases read TGCAGTGCTACTGTTGGGTCAGAAGAGACCCAGTACTTC. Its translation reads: CSATVGSEETQYF.